This TCR beta chain is from a study of T cell responses to AZD1222 COVID-19 vaccine. The V segment lost 3 bases and the J segment 6 bases; nucleotides outside the gene matches: 3. This CDR3 is built from 13 residues. Germline CDR1 reads SGDLS; CDR2 reads YYNGEE. Some clones are missing from TCRdb's copy, which holds only in-frame ones; the method was immunoSEQ multiplex PCR. The table includes over 100,000 clones, approximately 87% detected once. Sequenced here: peripheral blood, sampled on day 0 of AZD1222 vaccination. This chain links TRBV9 with TRBJ2-7; TRBD1 aligns across 10 bases. This clonotype was sampled from an adult in good health. The CDR3 DNA reads as TGTGCCAGCAGCGCCGGGACAGGGGCCGAGCAGTACTTC. Translation gives CASSAGTGAEQYF.